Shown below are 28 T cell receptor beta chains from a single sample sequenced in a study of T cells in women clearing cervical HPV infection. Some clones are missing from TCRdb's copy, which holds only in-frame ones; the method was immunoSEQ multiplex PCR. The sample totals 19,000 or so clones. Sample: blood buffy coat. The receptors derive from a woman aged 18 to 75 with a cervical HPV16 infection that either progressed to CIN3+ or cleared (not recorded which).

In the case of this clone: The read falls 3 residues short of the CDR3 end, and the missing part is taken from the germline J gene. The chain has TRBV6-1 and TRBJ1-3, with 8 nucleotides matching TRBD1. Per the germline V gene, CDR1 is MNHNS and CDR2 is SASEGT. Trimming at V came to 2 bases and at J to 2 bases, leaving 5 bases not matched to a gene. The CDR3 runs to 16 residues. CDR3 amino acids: CASSETRGRTGNTIYF. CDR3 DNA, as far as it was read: TGTGCCAGCAGTGAAACCAGGGGGCGGACTGGAAACACC.

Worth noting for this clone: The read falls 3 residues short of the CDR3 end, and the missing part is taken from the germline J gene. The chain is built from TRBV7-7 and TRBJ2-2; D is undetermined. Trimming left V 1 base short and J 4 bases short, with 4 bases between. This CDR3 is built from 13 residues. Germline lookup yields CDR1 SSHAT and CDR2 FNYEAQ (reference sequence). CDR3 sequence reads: CASSLGSTGELFF. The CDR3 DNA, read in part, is TGTGCCAGCAGCTTAGGTAGCACCGGGGAG.

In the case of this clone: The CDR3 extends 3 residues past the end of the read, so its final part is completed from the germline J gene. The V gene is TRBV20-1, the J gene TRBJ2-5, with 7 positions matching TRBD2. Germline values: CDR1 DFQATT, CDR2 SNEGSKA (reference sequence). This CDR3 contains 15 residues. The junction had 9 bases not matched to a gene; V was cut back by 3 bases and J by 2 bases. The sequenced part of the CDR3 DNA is TGCAGTGCTAGGGATCTAGCGGACGTTCAAGAGACC. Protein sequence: CSARDLADVQET. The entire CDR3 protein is CSARDLADVQETQYF.

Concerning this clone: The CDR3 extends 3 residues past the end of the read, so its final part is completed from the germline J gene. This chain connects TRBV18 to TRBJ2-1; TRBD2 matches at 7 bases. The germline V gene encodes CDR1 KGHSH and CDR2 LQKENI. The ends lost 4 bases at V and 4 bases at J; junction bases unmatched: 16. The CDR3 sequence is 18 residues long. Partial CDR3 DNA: TGTGCCAGCTCACAATCGGGGAGAGGTAGAGCGGGGTACAATGAG. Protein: CASSQSGRGRAGYNE. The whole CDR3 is CASSQSGRGRAGYNEQFF.

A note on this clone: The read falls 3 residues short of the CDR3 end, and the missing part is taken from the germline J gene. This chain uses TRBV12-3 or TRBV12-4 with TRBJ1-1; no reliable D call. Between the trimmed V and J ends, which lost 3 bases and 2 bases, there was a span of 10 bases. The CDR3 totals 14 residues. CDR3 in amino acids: CASSFRRFNTEAFF. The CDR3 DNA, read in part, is TGTGCCAGCAGTTTCCGCAGGTTCAACACTGAA.

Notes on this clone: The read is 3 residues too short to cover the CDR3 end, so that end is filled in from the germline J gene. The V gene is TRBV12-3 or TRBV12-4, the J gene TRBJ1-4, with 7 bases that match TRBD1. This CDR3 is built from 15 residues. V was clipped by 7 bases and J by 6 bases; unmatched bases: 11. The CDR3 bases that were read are TGTGCCAGCACTCCCGGGAGACAGGGTTATGAAAAA. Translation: CASTPGRQGYEK. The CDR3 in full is CASTPGRQGYEKLFF.

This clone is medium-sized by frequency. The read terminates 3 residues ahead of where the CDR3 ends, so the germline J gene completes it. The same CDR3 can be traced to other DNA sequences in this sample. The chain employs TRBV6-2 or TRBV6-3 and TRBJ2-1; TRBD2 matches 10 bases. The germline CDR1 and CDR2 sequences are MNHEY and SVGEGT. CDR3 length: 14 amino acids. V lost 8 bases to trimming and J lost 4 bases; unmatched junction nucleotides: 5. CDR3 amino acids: CASRGLARYNEQFF. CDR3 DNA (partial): TGTGCCAGCCGGGGACTAGCGAGGTACAATGAG.

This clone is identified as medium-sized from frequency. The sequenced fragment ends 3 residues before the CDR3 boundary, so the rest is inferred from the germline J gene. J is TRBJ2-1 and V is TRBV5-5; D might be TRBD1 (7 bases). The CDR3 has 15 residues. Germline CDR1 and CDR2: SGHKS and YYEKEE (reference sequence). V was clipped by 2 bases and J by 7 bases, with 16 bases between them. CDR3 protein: CASSFGGAGGNEQFF. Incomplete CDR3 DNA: TGTGCCAGCAGCTTCGGAGGGGCAGGGGGTAATGAG.

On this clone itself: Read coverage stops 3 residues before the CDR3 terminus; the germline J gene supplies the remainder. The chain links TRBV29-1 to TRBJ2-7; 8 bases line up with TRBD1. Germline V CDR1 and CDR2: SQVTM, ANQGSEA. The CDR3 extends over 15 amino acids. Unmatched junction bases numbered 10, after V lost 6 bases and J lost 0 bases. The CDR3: CSVRPDRDSSYEQYF. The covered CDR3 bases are TGCAGCGTGAGACCGGACAGGGACAGCTCCTACGAG.

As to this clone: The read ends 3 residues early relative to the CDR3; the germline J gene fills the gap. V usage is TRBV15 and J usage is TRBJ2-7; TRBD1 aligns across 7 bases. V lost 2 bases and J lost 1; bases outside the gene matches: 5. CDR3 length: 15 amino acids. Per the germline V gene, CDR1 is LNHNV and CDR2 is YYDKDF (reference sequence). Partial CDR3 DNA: TGTGCCACCAGCAGAACAGGGGCTGTTTCCTACGAG. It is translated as CATSRTGAVSYE. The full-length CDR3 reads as CATSRTGAVSYEQYF.

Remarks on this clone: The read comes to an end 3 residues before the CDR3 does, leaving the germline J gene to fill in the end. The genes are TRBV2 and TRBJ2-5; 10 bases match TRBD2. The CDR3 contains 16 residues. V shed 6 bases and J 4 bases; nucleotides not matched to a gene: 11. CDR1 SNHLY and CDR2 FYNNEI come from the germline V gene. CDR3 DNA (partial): TGTGCCAGCAGCCCCTACTTAGCGGGGGGCCGAGAGACC. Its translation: CASSPYLAGGRET. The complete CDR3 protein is CASSPYLAGGRETQYF.

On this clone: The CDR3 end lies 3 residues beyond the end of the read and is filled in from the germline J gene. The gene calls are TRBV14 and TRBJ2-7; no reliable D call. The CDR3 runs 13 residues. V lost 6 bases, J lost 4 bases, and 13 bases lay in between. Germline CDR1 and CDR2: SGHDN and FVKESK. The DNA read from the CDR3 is TGTGCCAGCAGTACGCTGCAAGGGTACGAG. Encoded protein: CASSTLQGYE. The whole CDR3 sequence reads CASSTLQGYEQYF.

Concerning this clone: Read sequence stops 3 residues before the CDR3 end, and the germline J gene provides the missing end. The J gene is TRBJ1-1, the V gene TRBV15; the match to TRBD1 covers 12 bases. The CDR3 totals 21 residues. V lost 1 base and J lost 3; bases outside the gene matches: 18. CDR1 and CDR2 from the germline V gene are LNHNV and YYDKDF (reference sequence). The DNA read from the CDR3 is TGTGCCACCAGCAGAGTAGCTCCCGGGACAGGGGGCACCCTGAAGGACACTGAA. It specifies CATSRVAPGTGGTLKDTE. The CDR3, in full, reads CATSRVAPGTGGTLKDTEAFF.

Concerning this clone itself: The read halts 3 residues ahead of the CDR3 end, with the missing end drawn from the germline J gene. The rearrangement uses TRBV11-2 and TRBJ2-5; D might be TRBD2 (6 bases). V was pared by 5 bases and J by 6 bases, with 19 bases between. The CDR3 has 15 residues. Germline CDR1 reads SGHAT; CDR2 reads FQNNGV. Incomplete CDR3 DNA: TGTGCCAGCAGCCTGATTTGGACTAAAAGACAGACC. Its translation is CASSLIWTKRQT. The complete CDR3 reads CASSLIWTKRQTQYF.

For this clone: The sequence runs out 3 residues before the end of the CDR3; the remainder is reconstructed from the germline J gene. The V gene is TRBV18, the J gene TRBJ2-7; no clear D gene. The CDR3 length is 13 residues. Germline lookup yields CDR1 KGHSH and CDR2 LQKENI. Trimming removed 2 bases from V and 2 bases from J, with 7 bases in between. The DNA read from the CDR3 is TGTGCCAGCTCACCAGATCAGGCCTACGAG. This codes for CASSPDQAYE. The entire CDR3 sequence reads CASSPDQAYEQYF.

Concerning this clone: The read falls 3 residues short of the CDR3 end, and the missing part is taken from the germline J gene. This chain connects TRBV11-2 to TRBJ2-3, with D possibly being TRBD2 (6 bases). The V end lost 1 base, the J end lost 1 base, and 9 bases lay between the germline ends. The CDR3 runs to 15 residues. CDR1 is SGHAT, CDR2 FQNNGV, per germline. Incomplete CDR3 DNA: TGTGCCAGCAGCTTAGTATGGGGGGGCACAGATACG. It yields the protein CASSLVWGGTDT. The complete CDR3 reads CASSLVWGGTDTQYF.

The CDR3 DNA, read in part, is TGCAGTGCTGGGGGACATAGCTACGAG. Translated: CSAGGHSYE. The full CDR3 reads CSAGGHSYEQYF. The chain uses TRBV20-1 and TRBJ2-7; the D gene is possibly TRBD1 (6 bases). The read finishes 3 residues shy of the CDR3 end, and the germline J gene is used to complete it. Germline V gene sequence: CDR1 DFQATT, CDR2 SNEGSKA (reference sequence). V was cut by 5 bases and J by 3 bases, with 11 bases left in between. The CDR3 loop spans 12 amino acids.

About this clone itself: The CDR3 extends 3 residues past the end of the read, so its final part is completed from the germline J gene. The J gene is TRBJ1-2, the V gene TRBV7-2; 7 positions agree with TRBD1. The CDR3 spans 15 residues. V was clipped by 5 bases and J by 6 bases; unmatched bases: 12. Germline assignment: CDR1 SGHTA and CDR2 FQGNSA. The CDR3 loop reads CASSPMMGQTNGYTF. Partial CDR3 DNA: TGTGCCAGCAGCCCAATGATGGGACAGACCAATGGC. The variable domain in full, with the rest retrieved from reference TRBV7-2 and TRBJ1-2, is GAGVSQSPSNKVTEKGKDVELRCDPISGHTALYWYRQSLGQGLEFLIYFQGNSAPDKSGLPSDRFSAERTGGSVSTLTIQRTQQEDSAVYLCASSPMMGQTNGYTFGSGTRLTVV.

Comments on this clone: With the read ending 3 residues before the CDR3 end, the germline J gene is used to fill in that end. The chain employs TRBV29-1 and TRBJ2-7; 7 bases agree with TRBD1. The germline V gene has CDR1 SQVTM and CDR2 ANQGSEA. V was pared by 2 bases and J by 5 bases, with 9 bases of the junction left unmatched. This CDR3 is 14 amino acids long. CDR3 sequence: CSVESRQGSDEQYF. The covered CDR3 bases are TGCAGCGTTGAATCCAGACAGGGATCTGACGAG.

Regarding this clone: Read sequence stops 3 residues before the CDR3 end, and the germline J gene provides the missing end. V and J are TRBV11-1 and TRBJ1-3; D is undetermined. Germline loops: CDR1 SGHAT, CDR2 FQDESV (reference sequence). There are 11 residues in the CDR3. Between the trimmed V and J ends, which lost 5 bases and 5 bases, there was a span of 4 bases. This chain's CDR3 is CASSHRNTIYF. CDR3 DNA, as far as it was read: TGTGCCAGCAGCCACAGAAACACC.

CDR3 region: CASTTGGDWETQYF. CDR3 bases read: TGTGCCAGCACCACTGGGGGGGATTGGGAGACC. V usage is TRBV7-3 and J usage is TRBJ2-5, with 7 bases lining up with TRBD2. The sequenced fragment ends 3 residues before the CDR3 boundary, so the rest is inferred from the germline J gene. The CDR3 consists of 14 residues. The J segment lost 5 bases and the V segment lost 7 bases, leaving 10 bases of the junction unmatched. CDR1 SGHTA and CDR2 FQGTGA come from the germline V gene.

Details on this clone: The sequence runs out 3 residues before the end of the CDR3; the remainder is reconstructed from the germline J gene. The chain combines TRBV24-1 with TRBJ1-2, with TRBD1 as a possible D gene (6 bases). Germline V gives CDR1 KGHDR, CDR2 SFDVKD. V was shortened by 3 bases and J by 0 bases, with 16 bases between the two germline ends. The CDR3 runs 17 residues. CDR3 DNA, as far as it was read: TGTGCCACCAGTGATGCAGGGGCGAGGACAGCTAACTATGGC. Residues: CATSDAGARTANYG. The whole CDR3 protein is CATSDAGARTANYGYTF.

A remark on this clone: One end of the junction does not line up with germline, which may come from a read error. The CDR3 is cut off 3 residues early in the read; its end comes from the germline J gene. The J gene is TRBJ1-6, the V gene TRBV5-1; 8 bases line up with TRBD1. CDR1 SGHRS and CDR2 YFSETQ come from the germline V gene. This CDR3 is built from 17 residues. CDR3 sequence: CASRLGDDRGFNSPLHF. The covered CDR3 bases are TGCGCCAGCAGGTTGGGAGATGACAGGGGTTTTAATTCACCC.

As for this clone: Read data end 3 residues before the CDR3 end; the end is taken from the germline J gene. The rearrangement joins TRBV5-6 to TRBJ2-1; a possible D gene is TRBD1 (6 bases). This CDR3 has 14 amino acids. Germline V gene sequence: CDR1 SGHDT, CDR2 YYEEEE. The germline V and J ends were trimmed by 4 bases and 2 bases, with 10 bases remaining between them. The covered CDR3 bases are TGTGCCAGCAGCATGGACAGAACCTACAATGAG. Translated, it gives CASSMDRTYNE. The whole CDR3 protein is CASSMDRTYNEQFF.

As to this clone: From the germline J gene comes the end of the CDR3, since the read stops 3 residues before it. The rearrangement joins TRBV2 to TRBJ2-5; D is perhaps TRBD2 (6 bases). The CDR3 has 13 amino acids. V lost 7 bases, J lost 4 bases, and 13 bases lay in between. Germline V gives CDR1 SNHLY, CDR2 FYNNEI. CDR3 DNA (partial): TGTGCCAGCACTGCGGGGATAGGAGAGACC. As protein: CASTAGIGET. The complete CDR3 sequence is CASTAGIGETQYF. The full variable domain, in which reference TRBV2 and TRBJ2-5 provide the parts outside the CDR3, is EPEVTQTPSHQVTQMGQEVILRCVPISNHLYFYWYRQILGQKVEFLVSFYNNEISEKSEIFDDQFSVERPDGSNFTLKIRSTKLEDSAMYFCASTAGIGETQYFGPGTRLLVL.

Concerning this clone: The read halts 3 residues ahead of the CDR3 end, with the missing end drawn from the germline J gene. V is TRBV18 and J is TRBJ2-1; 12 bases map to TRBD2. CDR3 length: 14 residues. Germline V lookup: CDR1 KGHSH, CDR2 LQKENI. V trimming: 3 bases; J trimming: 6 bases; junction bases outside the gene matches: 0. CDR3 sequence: CASSPTSGGNEQFF. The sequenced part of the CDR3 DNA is TGTGCCAGCTCACCGACTAGCGGGGGCAATGAG. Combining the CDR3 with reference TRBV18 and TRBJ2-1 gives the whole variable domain NAGVMQNPRHLVRRRGQEARLRCSPMKGHSHVYWYRQLPEEGLKFMVYLQKENIIDESGMPKERFSAEFPKEGPSILRIQQVVRGDSAAYFCASSPTSGGNEQFFGPGTRLTVL.

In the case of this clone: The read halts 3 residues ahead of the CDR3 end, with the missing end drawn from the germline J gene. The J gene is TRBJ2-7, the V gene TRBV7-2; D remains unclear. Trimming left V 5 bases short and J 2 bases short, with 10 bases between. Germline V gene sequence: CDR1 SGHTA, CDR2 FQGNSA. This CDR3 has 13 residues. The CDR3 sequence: CASSTLQTYEQYF. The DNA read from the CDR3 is TGTGCCAGCAGCACCTTACAGACCTACGAG.

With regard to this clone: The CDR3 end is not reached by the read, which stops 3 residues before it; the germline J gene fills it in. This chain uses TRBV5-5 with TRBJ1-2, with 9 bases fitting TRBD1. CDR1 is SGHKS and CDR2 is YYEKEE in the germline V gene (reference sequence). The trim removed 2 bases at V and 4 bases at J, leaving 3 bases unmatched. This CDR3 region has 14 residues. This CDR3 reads CASSLGDRVYGYTF. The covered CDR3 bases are TGTGCCAGCAGCTTAGGGGACAGGGTCTATGGC.